The 5 T cell receptor beta chains below come from one sample, sequenced in a study of shared clonotypes between healthy human individuals. The assay was immunoSEQ multiplex PCR, and TCRdb's table has in-frame clones only and misses some. This sample carries around 2,000,000 clones, approximately 95% of them seen once, and the ten largest clones take 0.13%. Source material: naive CD4+ T cells sorted from blood. Subset described: CD45RA+ positively selected. These receptors were taken from a man between 18 and 35 years old in good health.

The genes are TRBV5-1 and TRBJ2-3; no clear D gene. CDR1 is SGHRS, CDR2 YFSETQ, per germline. The CDR3 consists of 13 residues. The V end lost 4 bases, the J end lost 4 bases, and 10 bases lay between the germline ends. Here the CDR3 reads CASSPESPDTQYF. DNA for the CDR3: TGCGCCAGCAGCCCTGAATCTCCAGATACGCAGTATTTT. Based on the CDR3 plus reference TRBV5-1 and TRBJ2-3, the full variable domain is KAGVTQTPRYLIKTRGQQVTLSCSPISGHRSVSWYQQTPGQGLQFLFEYFSETQRNKGNFPGRFSGRQFSNSRSEMNVSTLELGDSALYLCASSPESPDTQYFGPGTRLTVL.

The J gene is TRBJ1-2, the V gene TRBV7-8; 7 bases line up with TRBD1. The CDR3 runs 14 residues. The germline V gene encodes CDR1 SGHVS and CDR2 FQNEAQ. With V trimmed by 1 base and J by 4 bases, 3 bases remained unmatched. CDR3 sequence reads: CASSLDTGAYGYTF. The CDR3 nucleotides read TGTGCCAGCAGCTTAGATACAGGGGCCTATGGCTACACCTTC.

This chain joins TRBV2 and TRBJ2-7; 9 nucleotides line up with TRBD2. The CDR3 has 14 amino acids. V trimming: 6 bases; J trimming: 3 bases; junction bases outside the gene matches: 6. Germline values: CDR1 SNHLY, CDR2 FYNNEI. The chain's CDR3 is CASSLSGGIYEQYF. CDR3 DNA: TGTGCCAGCAGCCTTAGCGGGGGTATCTACGAGCAGTACTTC.

In this sample, this clone turned up once. The sample has other DNA sequences that encode this CDR3 too. The rearrangement joins TRBV10-3 to TRBJ2-5; 8 bases agree with TRBD1. The junction had 2 bases not matched to a gene; V was cut back by 6 bases and J by 8 bases. Germline V gene sequence: CDR1 ENHRY, CDR2 SYGVKD. This CDR3 spans 11 amino acids. The CDR3 bases are TGTGCCATCAGCCCAGGGGGCACCCAGTACTTC. Translating gives CAISPGGTQYF.

CDR3 region: CASSEESRGNTIYF. The CDR3 coding sequence is TGTGCCAGCAGTGAGGAGTCCCGGGGGAACACCATATATTTT. The chain joins TRBV6-1 to TRBJ1-3; D perhaps matches TRBD1 (5 bases). Germline V gene data show CDR1 as MNHNS and CDR2 as SASEGT. V lost 3 bases and J lost 7, with 13 bases in between. This CDR3 spans 14 amino acids.